This entry lists 3 T cell receptor beta chains sequenced from one sample in a study of T cells expressing NK-cell markers (dated by TCRdb to between 2020 and 2021). Libraries were constructed by 5' RACE. The sequencer was an Illumina HiSeq 2000. TCRdb reanalyzed the reads, keeping one entry per CDR3 protein sequence and omitting DNA. This specimen's table enumerates about 460,000 distinct CDR3 sequences. The ten largest make up about 1.5% of the sample. The sample comprised blood T cells: a sorted CD56 or NKG2C T cell subset, CD4+ or CD8+ T cells, or bulk PBMC T cells (not recorded which). The receptors originated from a woman between 50 and 59 years old in good health. Donor details come from another sample of the same person, matched by shared clones.

V usage is TRBV25-1 and J usage is TRBJ1-1; as DNA is missing, the TRBD1 call by TCRdb cannot be tested. The CDR3 runs to 13 residues. Germline V lookup: CDR1 MGHDK, CDR2 SYGVNS. The CDR3 region is CASGGQLNTEAFF.

The chain is built from TRBV12-3 or TRBV12-4 and TRBJ2-1; TCRdb gives TRBD2 as the D gene, but with no DNA this cannot be confirmed. The CDR3 is 15 residues long. The CDR3 loop is CASTRGTSGNNEQFF.

The CDR3 region is CASSQEAGLREQYF. V and J are TRBV4-1 and TRBJ2-7. This CDR3 contains 14 residues. Germline V gene sequence: CDR1 MGHRA, CDR2 YSYEKL.